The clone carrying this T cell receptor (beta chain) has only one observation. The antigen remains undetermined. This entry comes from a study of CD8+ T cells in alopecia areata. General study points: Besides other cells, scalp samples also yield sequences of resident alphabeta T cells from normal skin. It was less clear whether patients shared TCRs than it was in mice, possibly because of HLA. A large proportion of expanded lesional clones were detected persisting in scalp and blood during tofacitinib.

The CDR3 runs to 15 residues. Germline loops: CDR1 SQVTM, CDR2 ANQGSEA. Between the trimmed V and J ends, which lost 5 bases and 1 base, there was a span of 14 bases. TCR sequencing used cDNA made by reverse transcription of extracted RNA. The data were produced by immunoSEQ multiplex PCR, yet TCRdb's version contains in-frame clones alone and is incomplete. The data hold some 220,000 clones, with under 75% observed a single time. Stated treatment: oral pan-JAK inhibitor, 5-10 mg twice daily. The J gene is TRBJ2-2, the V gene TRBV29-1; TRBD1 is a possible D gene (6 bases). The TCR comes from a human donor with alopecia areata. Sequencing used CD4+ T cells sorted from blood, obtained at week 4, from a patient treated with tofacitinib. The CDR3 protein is CSVLYGTQNTGELFF. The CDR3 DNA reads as TGCAGCGTTCTATACGGGACACAGAACACCGGGGAGCTGTTTTTT.